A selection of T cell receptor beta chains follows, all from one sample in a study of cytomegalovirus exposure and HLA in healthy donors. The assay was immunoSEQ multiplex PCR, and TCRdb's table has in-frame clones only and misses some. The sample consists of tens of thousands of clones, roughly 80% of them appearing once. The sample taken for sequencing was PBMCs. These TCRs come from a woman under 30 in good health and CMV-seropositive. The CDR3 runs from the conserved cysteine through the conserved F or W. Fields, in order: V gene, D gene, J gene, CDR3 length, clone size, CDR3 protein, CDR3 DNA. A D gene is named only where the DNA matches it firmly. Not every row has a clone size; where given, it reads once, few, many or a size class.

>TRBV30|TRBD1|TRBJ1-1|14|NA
CAWSVGTANTEAFF
TGTGCCTGGAGTGTCGGGACAGCTAACACTGAAGCTTTCTTT
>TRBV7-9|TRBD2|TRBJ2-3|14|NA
CAGRGGRGTDTQYF
TGTGCCGGTCGCGGGGGGCGTGGCACAGATACGCAGTATTTT
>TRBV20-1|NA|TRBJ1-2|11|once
CSATSSYGYTF
TGCAGTGCTACTAGCAGCTATGGCTACACCTTC
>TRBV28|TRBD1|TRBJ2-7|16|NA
CASSPPATGGRDEQYF
TGTGCCAGCAGTCCCCCTGCGACAGGGGGAAGGGACGAGCAGTACTTC
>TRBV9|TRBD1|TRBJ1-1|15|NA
CASSPRDRANTEAFF
TGTGCCAGCAGCCCCCGGGACAGGGCGAACACTGAAGCTTTCTTT
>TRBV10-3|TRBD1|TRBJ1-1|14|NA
CAITLDRGGTEAFF
TGTGCCATCACCCTGGACAGGGGCGGCACTGAAGCTTTCTTT
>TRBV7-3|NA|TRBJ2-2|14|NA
CASSSGSLTGELFF
TGTGCCAGCAGCTCAGGGTCCTTAACCGGGGAGCTGTTTTTT
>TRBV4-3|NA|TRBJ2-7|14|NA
CASSQGEVGYEQYF
TGCGCCAGCAGCCAAGGGGAGGTGGGATACGAGCAGTACTTC
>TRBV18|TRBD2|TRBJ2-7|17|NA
CASSPTSGGVSSYEQYF
TGTGCCAGCTCTCCCACTAGCGGGGGGGTTAGCTCCTACGAGCAGTACTTC
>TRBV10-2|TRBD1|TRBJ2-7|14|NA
CASNGQGGSYEQYF
TGCGCCAGCAACGGACAGGGGGGTTCCTACGAGCAGTACTTC
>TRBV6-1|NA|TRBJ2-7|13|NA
CASSDVRAYEQYF
TGTGCCAGCAGTGACGTGAGAGCCTACGAGCAGTACTTC
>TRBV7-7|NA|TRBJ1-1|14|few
CASSLLGQNTEAFF
TGTGCCAGCAGCTTACTGGGACAGAACACTGAAGCTTTCTTT